This record looks at one T cell receptor (beta chain) sequence and its context. This sample also contains other DNA sequences that code for the same CDR3. These data come from a study of shared clonotypes between healthy human individuals. V was shortened by 3 bases and J by 2 bases, with 9 bases between the two germline ends. Germline CDR1 and CDR2: SGHRS and YFSETQ. The CDR3 is 13 amino acids. Assay used: immunoSEQ multiplex PCR; TCRdb lists only in-frame clones, some missing. The data hold about 1.5 million clones, with 98% observed a single time. Sequencing was performed on naive CD4+ T cells sorted from blood. Subset in this sample: CD45RA+ positively selected. This receptor was identified in a man between 25 and 39 years old in good health. V is TRBV5-1 and J is TRBJ2-7; D unclear. CDR3 bases: TGCGCCAGCAGCTCACGGGTACCCTACGAGCAGTACTTC. It is translated as CASSSRVPYEQYF.